This T cell receptor beta chain stems from a study of blood T cell repertoires in COVID-19. At the level of the study: Samples taken during acute and convalescent COVID-19 were collected in the United States, Italy and Spain. The analysed material was cDNA or gDNA that came from T cells, B-cell-depleted T cells, or PBMCs.

The assay was immunoSEQ multiplex PCR, and TCRdb's table has in-frame clones only and misses some. Of 230,000 or so clones listed, around 88% were seen once; the top ten hold 14% to 15%. Sequencing was performed on PBMCs or T cells enriched from blood (not recorded which). The sequence derives from a woman aged 45-65 years with acute COVID-19.

In DNA, the CDR3 is TGTGCCAGCAGTCGGGATTCGTTCCATGAGCAGTTCTTC. Its protein is CASSRDSFHEQFF. This chain connects TRBV7-3 to TRBJ2-1; TRBD2 is a possible D gene (5 bases). Trimming removed 6 bases from V and 8 bases from J, with 14 bases in between. The CDR3 covers 13 residues. The germline V gene encodes CDR1 SGHTA and CDR2 FQGTGA.